Below are 19 T cell receptor beta chains sequenced from a single sample in a study of OX40 agonist ivuxolimab in advanced cancers. Clones were read by immunoSEQ multiplex PCR, and TCRdb kept only the in-frame ones, dropping some. The sample holds just over 70,000 clones; 65% to 85% are singletons and the top ten take around 0.78%. The material was CD4+ or CD8+ T cells sorted from blood, obtained in a trial of the OX40 agonist ivuxolimab. These TCRs come from an adult with an advanced solid tumor such as melanoma, head and neck, liver or kidney cancer.

The table lists this clone with a few counts. The chain links TRBV18 to TRBJ1-2, with unresolved D. V dropped 2 bases and J dropped 6 bases, with 10 bases sitting between them. From germline, CDR1 is KGHSH and CDR2 LQKENI. CDR3 size: 13 residues. For the CDR3, the DNA is TGTGCCAGCTCACCAGGGGAGGGCCATGGCTACACCTTC. The encoded protein is CASSPGEGHGYTF.

Written as DNA, the CDR3 is TGTGCCAGCAGCTTAGGGGGGAGTAATTCACCCCTCCACTTT. Translated, it gives CASSLGGSNSPLHF. The chain is built from TRBV11-3 and TRBJ1-6; possibly TRBD1 for D (5 bases). CDR1 and CDR2 from the germline V gene are SGHNT and YENEEA. This CDR3 contains 14 residues. V lost 1 base to trimming and J lost 6 bases, with 7 bases between them.

V is TRBV5-1 and J is TRBJ2-7, with D possibly matching TRBD2 (6 bases). The CDR3 has 13 residues. CDR1 is SGHRS and CDR2 is YFSETQ in the germline V gene. V dropped 0 bases and J dropped 6 bases, with 10 bases sitting between them. The CDR3 here is CASSLDGSPEQYF. The CDR3 DNA is TGCGCCAGCAGCTTGGACGGGAGTCCCGAGCAGTACTTC.

The gene calls are TRBV9 and TRBJ2-1; the match to TRBD2 covers 14 bases. Germline V gene data show CDR1 as SGDLS and CDR2 as YYNGEE. After removal of 4 bases from V and 7 bases from J, the junction contained 7 bases not matched to a gene. This CDR3 spans 16 amino acids. The CDR3 loop is CASSPTSGGAGNEQFF. DNA of the CDR3: TGTGCCAGCAGCCCGACTAGCGGGGGGGCGGGTAATGAGCAGTTCTTC.

The V call is TRBV11-2, the J call TRBJ2-1; D might be TRBD2 (6 bases). The CDR3 contains 14 residues. Trimming pared 0 bases from V and 6 bases from J, leaving 9 bases between. From germline, CDR1 is SGHAT and CDR2 FQNNGV. CDR3 loop: CASSLELARNEQFF. CDR3 DNA sequence: TGTGCCAGCAGCTTAGAACTAGCTCGCAATGAGCAGTTCTTC.

The V and J genes are TRBV4-2 and TRBJ2-5; 7 bases line up with TRBD2. V was pared by 0 bases and J by 5 bases, with 12 bases of the junction left unmatched. CDR1 and CDR2 (germline): LGHNA, YNFKEQ. The CDR3 has 17 amino acids. CDR3 sequence: CASSQDLAADLAETQYF. In nucleotides, the CDR3 is TGTGCCAGCAGCCAAGACCTAGCGGCGGACCTCGCGGAGACCCAGTACTTC.

The rearrangement uses TRBV11-2 and TRBJ1-4; maybe TRBD1 (5 bases). CDR1 is SGHAT, CDR2 FQNNGV, per germline. The CDR3 is 12 residues long. Trimming removed 6 bases from V and 8 bases from J, with 10 bases in between. CDR3 residues: CASRREGEKLFF. CDR3 DNA sequence: TGTGCCAGCAGGAGAGAGGGGGAAAAACTGTTTTTT.

The V and J genes are TRBV7-7 and TRBJ1-4; TRBD1 aligns across 9 bases. Per germline, CDR1 SSHAT and CDR2 FNYEAQ (reference sequence). This CDR3 is built from 16 residues. Trimming took 1 base from V and 7 from J; bases not matched to a gene: 7. In DNA form, the CDR3 reads TGTGCCAGCAGCTTAGGGGCCGGGACAGGGAGTGAAAAACTGTTTTTT. It codes for CASSLGAGTGSEKLFF.

This clone was counted a few times. The CDR3 nucleotides read TGTGCCAGCTCACCAGACCTGTCCTATAATTCACCCCTCCACTTT. Its protein is CASSPDLSYNSPLHF. The V and J genes are TRBV18 and TRBJ1-6; D not certain. Between the trimmed V and J ends, which lost 2 bases and 1 base, there was a span of 6 bases. This CDR3 is 15 amino acids long. Germline V gene lookup returns CDR1 KGHSH and CDR2 LQKENI.

The chain combines TRBV6-5 with TRBJ2-3, with no clear D. The CDR3 has 11 residues. Germline-derived CDR1 and CDR2 are MNHEY and SVGAGI. The V gene lost 6 bases and the J gene lost 5 bases, with 6 bases spanning the gap. The CDR3 nucleotides are TGTGCCAGCAGCCAGAGAGATACGCAGTATTTT. This gives the protein CASSQRDTQYF.

The chain joins TRBV28 to TRBJ2-1; 7 bases agree with TRBD2. Germline V CDR1 and CDR2: MDHEN, SYDVKM. The CDR3 contains 14 residues. J was trimmed by 8 bases and V by 7 bases; bases with no gene match: 11. The CDR3 loop is CASIGGSEYDEQFF. Here the CDR3 DNA reads TGTGCCAGCATAGGCGGGAGTGAGTATGATGAGCAGTTCTTC.

The gene calls are TRBV29-1 and TRBJ1-5, with a tentative D call TRBD1 (6 bases). CDR3 length: 11 amino acids. The germline CDR1 and CDR2 sequences are SQVTM and ANQGSEA. CDR3 region: CRKRGGQPQHF. For the CDR3, the DNA is TGCAGAAAACGAGGGGGACAGCCCCAGCATTTT.

The chain couples TRBV6-1 to TRBJ1-5; D not certain. Germline V CDR1 and CDR2: MNHNS, SASEGT. The V gene lost 4 bases and the J gene lost 0 bases, with 4 bases spanning the gap. The CDR3 is made up of 13 amino acids. In DNA, the CDR3 is TGTGCCAGCAGTGGTAATAGCAATCAGCCCCAGCATTTT. Residues: CASSGNSNQPQHF.

This clone turned up a few times. The V call is TRBV5-1, the J call TRBJ1-1; 12 nucleotides agree with TRBD1. This CDR3 comprises 15 residues. Unmatched junction bases numbered 7, after V lost 4 bases and J lost 6 bases. Germline V CDR1 and CDR2: SGHRS, YFSETQ. CDR3 region: CASSVRDRGLPEAFF. CDR3 DNA sequence: TGCGCCAGCAGCGTTCGGGACAGGGGGCTTCCTGAAGCTTTCTTT.

This rearrangement joins TRBV11-3 to TRBJ2-3; D is uncertain. The CDR3 has 13 amino acids. CDR1 and CDR2 from the germline V gene are SGHNT and YENEEA. Trimming pared 0 bases from V and 9 bases from J, leaving 10 bases between. Here the CDR3 reads CASSLETRQTQYF. The CDR3, as DNA: TGTGCCAGCAGCTTAGAGACAAGGCAAACGCAGTATTTT.

This chain connects TRBV28 to TRBJ1-2, with a weak D call TRBD1 (5 bases). Deletions cut 3 bases from V and 5 bases from J, with 10 bases between. The germline CDR1 and CDR2 sequences are MDHEN and SYDVKM. The CDR3 totals 13 residues. CDR3 loop: CASSLVDSYGYTF. CDR3 DNA sequence: TGTGCCAGCAGTTTGGTTGACAGTTATGGCTACACCTTC.

This sequence joins TRBV7-8 and TRBJ1-3, with 7 nucleotides matching TRBD1. CDR3 length: 14 residues. With V trimmed by 5 bases and J by 1 base, 2 bases remained unmatched. Per the germline V gene, CDR1 is SGHVS and CDR2 is FQNEAQ. This chain's CDR3 is CASSGDRSGNTIYF. The CDR3 DNA sequence: TGTGCCAGCAGCGGGGACAGATCTGGAAACACCATATATTTT.

This clone was counted once. The chain carries TRBV12-5 and TRBJ1-1; no clear D gene. V lost 8 bases to trimming and J lost 1 base, with 11 bases between them. CDR1 and CDR2 from the germline V gene are LGHNT and FRNRAP. The CDR3 contains 13 residues. The CDR3 DNA is TGTGCTAGTAGTAAAGAGGGGAACACTGAAGCTTTCTTT. This sequence encodes CASSKEGNTEAFF.

The chain employs TRBV7-2 and TRBJ1-1; 8 bases agree with TRBD1. V was pared by 2 bases and J by 3 bases, with 8 bases of the junction left unmatched. Germline-derived CDR1 and CDR2 are SGHTA and FQGNSA. The CDR3 is made up of 16 amino acids. The CDR3, as DNA: TGTGCCAGCAGCTTACTCCGGACAGGGAAAGACACTGAAGCTTTCTTT. It translates to CASSLLRTGKDTEAFF.